What follows are 32 T cell receptor beta chains derived from one specimen sequenced in a study of early T cells in non-severe SARS-CoV-2 infection. In TCRdb, the 5' RACE reads were re-called with MiXCR into one record per CDR3 protein. Among tens of thousands of distinct CDR3 sequences listed, approximately 14% were seen once. The sample taken for sequencing was whole blood. The receptors here all came from an adult who was a healthcare worker with PCR-confirmed SARS-CoV-2 infection or an uninfected control (not recorded which).

The V gene is TRBV12-3 or TRBV12-4, the J gene TRBJ2-1, with 9 bases identical to TRBD2. The CDR3 is 12 amino acids. V was pared by 5 bases and J by 15 bases, with 8 bases of the junction left unmatched. The CDR3 reads CASSHEAGGLFF. As DNA, the CDR3 is TGTGCCAGCAGTCATGAAGCGGGGGGTTTGTTCTTC.

The count of this clonotype is one. This could be a read error, since a much larger clone is one nucleotide away. J is TRBJ2-7 and V is TRBV10-3; D remains ambiguous. The CDR3 totals 12 residues. Per germline, CDR1 ENHRY and CDR2 SYGVKD. Trimming removed 3 bases at V and 3 bases at J, with 6 bases between. The CDR3 loop is CAISEWGYEQYF. As DNA, the CDR3 is TGTGCCATCAGTGAATGGGGCTACGAGCAGTACTTC.

This clonotype was seen a handful of times. The V and J genes are TRBV2 and TRBJ2-4; either TRBD1 or TRBD2 may supply D (5 bases each). The germline V and J ends were trimmed by 9 bases and 5 bases, with 17 bases remaining between them. The CDR3 sequence is 14 residues long. Germline-derived CDR1 and CDR2 are SNHLY and FYNNEI. Written as DNA, the CDR3 is TGTGCCAGTGGTTCCGGGACCCTGGAAAACATTCAGTACTTC. This sequence encodes CASGSGTLENIQYF.

This clonotype was detected ten times or more. The genes are TRBV20-1 and TRBJ2-7, with 7 bases aligning to TRBD2. This CDR3 has 12 residues. V shed 3 bases and J 3 bases; nucleotides not matched to a gene: 2. From germline, CDR1 is DFQATT and CDR2 SNEGSKA (reference sequence). The CDR3 bases are TGCAGTGCTAGCGGGGGGAACTACGAGCAGTACTTC. Its translation: CSASGGNYEQYF.

This clonotype was seen a handful of times. The chain has TRBV20-1 and TRBJ2-3; D remains ambiguous. This CDR3 is 14 amino acids long. Trimming took off 1 base at V and 2 bases at J, with 10 bases between the two ends. CDR1 is DFQATT and CDR2 is SNEGSKA in the germline V gene (reference sequence). Here the CDR3 DNA reads TGCAGTGCTAGAGTGTCTGGCCCCACAGATACGCAGTATTTT. Translated, it gives CSARVSGPTDTQYF.

This clonotype was found many times. The chain links TRBV4-1 to TRBJ2-3, with TRBD2 identical over 11 bases. Trimming took 6 bases from V and 4 from J; bases not matched to a gene: 9. The germline gives CDR1 MGHRA, CDR2 YSYEKL. CDR3 length equals 16 residues. The CDR3 bases are TGCGCCAGCAGGCCTATTAGCGGGGGGGCCGCAGATACGCAGTATTTT. The encoded protein is CASRPISGGAADTQYF.

As for this clonotype: The conserved phenylalanine or tryptophan normally closing the CDR3 is absent here, so this likely arose from a read error. This chain uses TRBV12-3 or TRBV12-4 with TRBJ1-1; 9 bases line up with TRBD1. The V and J ends lost 5 bases and 11 bases, in that order; junction bases with no gene match: 6. The CDR3 length is 12 residues. The CDR3 here is CASSTLQGAAFY. In DNA form, the CDR3 reads TGTGCCAGCAGTACCTTACAGGGGGCGGCTTTCTAT.

There are a few counts of this clonotype. The genes are TRBV5-6 and TRBJ1-1, with a weak D call TRBD1 (6 bases). Germline CDR1 and CDR2: SGHDT and YYEEEE. The V end lost 2 bases, the J end lost 1 base, and 18 bases lay between the germline ends. CDR3 length: 17 amino acids. Here the CDR3 DNA reads TGTGCCAGCAGCTTTCAAGTCCTCCGGACAGAGAACACTGAAGCTTTCTTT. Encoded protein: CASSFQVLRTENTEAFF. Full variable domain (missing parts from reference TRBV5-6 and TRBJ1-1): DAGVTQSPTHLIKTRGQQVTLRCSPKSGHDTVSWYQQALGQGPQFIFQYYEEEERQRGNFPDRFSGHQFPNYSSELNVNALLLGDSALYLCASSFQVLRTENTEAFFGQGTRLTVV.

This clonotype was observed many times. The rearrangement joins TRBV6-4 to TRBJ2-1; TRBD1 matches 9 bases. The CDR3 is 15 amino acids. CDR1 is MRHNA, CDR2 SNTAGT, per germline. The V gene end was trimmed by 6 bases and the J gene end by 1 base; junction bases not matched to a gene: 4. The CDR3 nucleotides read TGTGCCAGCAGCGCCGGGACAGGGTCCTACAATGAGCAGTTCTTC. The encoded protein is CASSAGTGSYNEQFF.

In this sample, this clonotype turned up a few times. Germline is not matched at one junction end, which may reflect a read error. This chain connects TRBV18 to TRBJ2-7, with a weak D call TRBD2 (5 bases). Germline V lookup: CDR1 KGHSH, CDR2 LQKENI. This CDR3 has 13 amino acids. CDR3 region: CVSSPGLTYEQYF. The CDR3 bases are TGTGTCAGCTCACCCGGACTGACCTACGAGCAGTACTTC.

This clonotype has just a few counts. The junction departs from the called germline gene at one end, perhaps through a read error. This sequence joins TRBV6-1 and TRBJ1-4; D perhaps matches TRBD1 (6 bases). From germline, CDR1 is MNHNS and CDR2 SASEGT. The CDR3 loop spans 15 amino acids. CDR3 DNA sequence: TGTGCCAGCAGGGAAGGGGGGGCTGCTAATGAAAAACTGTTTTTT. It encodes CASREGGAANEKLFF.

V gene TRBV6-1 combines with J gene TRBJ1-2; no definite D call. V lost 0 bases to trimming and J lost 5 bases, with 4 bases between them. CDR1 MNHNS and CDR2 SASEGT come from the germline V gene. The CDR3 has 12 amino acids. The CDR3 nucleotides read TGTGCCAGCAGTGAAGCGAGATATGGCTACACCTTC. This gives the protein CASSEARYGYTF.

A few counts support this clonotype. The V call is TRBV10-2, the J call TRBJ1-6; a possible D gene is TRBD1 (5 bases). Germline CDR1 is WSHSY and CDR2 is SAAADI. Trimming removed 4 bases at V and 10 bases at J, with 14 bases between. This CDR3 comprises 14 residues. CDR3: CASSVGQERSPLHF. DNA of the CDR3: TGCGCCAGCAGTGTGGGGCAGGAGAGGTCACCCCTCCACTTT.

The chain joins TRBV19 to TRBJ2-5; the D is unclear. Trimming left V 0 bases short and J 0 bases short, with 14 bases between. The length of the CDR3 is 17 residues. Germline assignment: CDR1 LNHDA and CDR2 SQIVND (reference sequence). For the CDR3, the DNA is TGTGCCAGTAGTATAGATTTGGTCTCGGAGTACCAAGAGACCCAGTACTTC. It codes for CASSIDLVSEYQETQYF.

The chain couples TRBV11-2 to TRBJ2-7; D tentatively reads TRBD1 or TRBD2 (6 bases each). V dropped 1 base and J dropped 4 bases, with 17 bases sitting between them. There are 16 residues in the CDR3. The germline gives CDR1 SGHAT, CDR2 FQNNGV. The CDR3 DNA is TGTGCCAGCAGCTTAGTGCGGCCAGGGGAGGTATACGAGCAGTACTTC. Amino acid sequence: CASSLVRPGEVYEQYF.

The rearrangement uses TRBV12-3 or TRBV12-4 and TRBJ1-2, with D possibly being TRBD1 (5 bases). The CDR3 runs to 13 residues. Trimming shortened V by 6 bases and J by 3 bases, and 11 bases separated the two germline ends. In nucleotides, the CDR3 is TGTGCCAGCAGCCTACAGGTCTACTATGGCTACACCTTC. Its protein product is CASSLQVYYGYTF.

This clonotype has a count of ten or more. The gene calls are TRBV15 and TRBJ2-7; 8 bases are shared with TRBD1. V lost 5 bases, J lost 2 bases, and 8 bases stayed unmatched. Germline assignment: CDR1 LNHNV and CDR2 YYDKDF (reference sequence). The CDR3 length is 15 residues. CDR3 in DNA: TGTGCCACCAGCCGAGGCCAGGGGGCTGCCTACGAGCAGTACTTC. Encoded protein: CATSRGQGAAYEQYF.

This clonotype was seen a handful of times. V and J are TRBV5-1 and TRBJ1-1; TRBD1 is a possible D gene (6 bases). Deletions cut 0 bases from V and 1 base from J, with 10 bases between. The CDR3 contains 15 residues. Germline V gives CDR1 SGHRS, CDR2 YFSETQ. The CDR3 protein is CASSLARGPNTEAFF. In nucleotides, the CDR3 is TGCGCCAGCAGCTTGGCCAGGGGCCCGAACACTGAAGCTTTCTTT.

Many counts were recorded for this clonotype. This CDR3 is CASSGGRRTEAFF. CDR3 coding DNA: TGTGCCAGCAGTGGGGGGAGGCGGACTGAAGCTTTCTTT. The chain links TRBV2 to TRBJ1-1, with a possible D match to TRBD1 (5 bases). The CDR3 length is 13 residues. Germline V gene sequence: CDR1 SNHLY, CDR2 FYNNEI. The ends were cut back, 4 bases at V and 5 bases at J, with 11 bases in the middle.

This clonotype was seen more than once but under ten times. The CDR3 loop is CASSLRGGSYNEQFF. In DNA form, the CDR3 reads TGTGCCAGCAGCCTCCGGGGGGGGTCCTACAATGAGCAGTTCTTC. This chain connects TRBV7-8 to TRBJ2-1, with TRBD2 matching over 8 bases. The junction had 4 bases not matched to a gene; V was cut back by 5 bases and J by 1 base. Germline lookup yields CDR1 SGHVS and CDR2 FQNEAQ. The CDR3 sequence is 15 residues long.

This clonotype was counted between two and nine times. The chain uses TRBV10-2 and TRBJ2-7; 9 bases align to TRBD1. This CDR3 is built from 14 residues. CDR1 and CDR2 from the germline V gene are WSHSY and SAAADI. J gave up 4 bases and V 5 bases, and 6 bases lay outside the gene matches. The CDR3 spells CASSSRDRAYEQYF. CDR3 bases: TGCGCCAGCAGTAGCCGGGACAGGGCTTACGAGCAGTACTTC.

This clonotype has a handful of counts. The rearrangement uses TRBV5-5 and TRBJ1-1; D is ambiguous. Germline assignment: CDR1 SGHKS and CDR2 YYEKEE (reference sequence). V was pared by 0 bases and J by 6 bases, with 9 bases between. The length of the CDR3 is 13 residues. CDR3 residues: CASSLVEVSEAFF. The CDR3 nucleotides read TGTGCCAGCAGCTTGGTCGAGGTATCTGAAGCTTTCTTT.

The V and J genes are TRBV7-9 and TRBJ2-5; 8 nucleotides agree with TRBD1. The V and J ends lost 6 bases and 0 bases, in that order; junction bases with no gene match: 0. Germline CDR1 reads SEHNR; CDR2 reads FQNEAQ (reference sequence). The CDR3 sequence is 13 residues long. The CDR3 here is CASRDRDQETQYF. The CDR3 nucleotides are TGTGCCAGCAGGGACAGGGACCAAGAGACCCAGTACTTC.

CDR3 region: CSADRDTEAFF. In DNA, the CDR3 is TGCAGCGCTGACAGGGACACTGAAGCTTTCTTT. The chain is built from TRBV29-1 and TRBJ1-1; 7 bases fit TRBD1. J was trimmed by 3 bases and V by 7 bases; bases with no gene match: 2. The CDR3 runs to 11 residues. Germline V gene sequence: CDR1 SQVTM, CDR2 ANQGSEA.

This clonotype was found a few times. The V call is TRBV7-9, the J call TRBJ2-7; 8 nucleotides line up with TRBD2. CDR3 length: 14 amino acids. Germline V gives CDR1 SEHNR, CDR2 FQNEAQ (reference sequence). V lost 3 bases to trimming and J lost 6 bases; unmatched junction nucleotides: 7. CDR3 nucleotide sequence: TGTGCCAGCAGCTTTGCGGGGGGCCGGGGCGAGCAGTACTTC. Protein: CASSFAGGRGEQYF.

This clonotype showed up many times. The chain uses TRBV11-2 and TRBJ2-7, with a possible D match to TRBD1 (6 bases). Germline assignment: CDR1 SGHAT and CDR2 FQNNGV. This CDR3 spans 15 amino acids. Trimming left V 2 bases short and J 0 bases short, with 11 bases between. CDR3 sequence reads: CASSLFRGSSYEQYF. The CDR3, as DNA: TGTGCCAGCAGCTTATTTAGGGGGAGCTCCTACGAGCAGTACTTC.

In this sample, this clonotype turned up a few times. The CDR3, as DNA: TGCGCCAGCAGCTTGAACAGGAACACCGGGGAGCTGTTTTTT. Its translation is CASSLNRNTGELFF. The chain employs TRBV5-1 and TRBJ2-2; D gene unclear. The CDR3 contains 14 residues. Trimming took 1 base from V and 1 from J, leaving 5 bases between them. Germline loops: CDR1 SGHRS, CDR2 YFSETQ.

The V call is TRBV7-2, the J call TRBJ2-1, with D tentatively TRBD1 (6 bases). Between the trimmed V and J ends, which lost 4 bases and 3 bases, there was a span of 13 bases. Germline V gene data show CDR1 as SGHTA and CDR2 as FQGNSA. The CDR3 is made up of 15 amino acids. The CDR3 sequence is CASSSDRRNYNEQFF. As DNA, the CDR3 is TGTGCCAGCAGCTCGGACAGACGCAACTACAATGAGCAGTTCTTC.

This clonotype was seen only a few times. This chain connects TRBV6-1 to TRBJ2-7; D is ambiguous. V was cut by 2 bases and J by 6 bases, with 14 bases left in between. The CDR3 totals 14 residues. Germline loops: CDR1 MNHNS, CDR2 SASEGT. DNA of the CDR3: TGTGCCAGCAGTGAAAATTCGGTGATAGGCGAGCAGTACTTC. Amino acid sequence: CASSENSVIGEQYF.

There are many counts of this clonotype. The CDR3: CASSRQANTEAFF. The CDR3 DNA reads as TGTGCCAGCAGTCGACAGGCGAACACTGAAGCTTTCTTT. J is TRBJ1-1 and V is TRBV6-5; tentatively, D is TRBD1 (6 bases). Trimming left V 5 bases short and J 1 base short, with 8 bases between. Germline loops: CDR1 MNHEY, CDR2 SVGAGI. The CDR3 extends over 13 amino acids.

The chain has TRBV5-1 and TRBJ2-2, with a possible D match to TRBD1 (5 bases). The length of the CDR3 is 15 residues. V dropped 0 bases and J dropped 6 bases, with 12 bases sitting between them. Germline loops: CDR1 SGHRS, CDR2 YFSETQ. The CDR3 nucleotides are TGCGCCAGCAGCTTGGAAGCGACAGTGGCCGGGGAGCTGTTTTTT. Residues: CASSLEATVAGELFF. The variable domain in full, with the rest retrieved from reference TRBV5-1 and TRBJ2-2, is KAGVTQTPRYLIKTRGQQVTLSCSPISGHRSVSWYQQTPGQGLQFLFEYFSETQRNKGNFPGRFSGRQFSNSRSEMNVSTLELGDSALYLCASSLEATVAGELFFGEGSRLTVL.

This clonotype was picked up a small number of times. This chain uses TRBV6-1 with TRBJ1-1; D perhaps matches TRBD1 (6 bases). Germline CDR1 reads MNHNS; CDR2 reads SASEGT. The V and J ends lost 6 bases and 5 bases respectively, with 13 bases between them. The CDR3 contains 13 residues. This CDR3 reads CASSSSRGTEAFF. CDR3 coding DNA: TGTGCCAGCAGCTCCTCCAGGGGTACTGAAGCTTTCTTT.